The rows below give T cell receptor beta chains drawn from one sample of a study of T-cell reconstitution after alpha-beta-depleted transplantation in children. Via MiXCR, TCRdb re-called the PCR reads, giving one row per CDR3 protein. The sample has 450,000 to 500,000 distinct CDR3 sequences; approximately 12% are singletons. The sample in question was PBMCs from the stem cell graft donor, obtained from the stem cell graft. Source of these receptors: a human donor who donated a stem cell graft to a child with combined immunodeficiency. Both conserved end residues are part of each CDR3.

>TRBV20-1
CSARDGQTVPTEAFF
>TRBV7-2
CASSYSSPYSGNTIYF
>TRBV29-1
CSVGWPDYGYTF
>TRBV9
CASTLQVTGELFF
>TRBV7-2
CASSLAGGAHNEQFF
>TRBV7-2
CASSPSSGQETQYF
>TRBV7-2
CASSPQGGGTQYF
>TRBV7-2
CASSSTSGFSDTQYF
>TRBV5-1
CASSLVGTGNTEAFF
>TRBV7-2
CASSLRSAVAKNIQYF
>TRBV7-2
CASSLAEGHEQYF
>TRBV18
CASSPRQGAIGEQYF
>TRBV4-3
CASSQDWLGAGEQFF
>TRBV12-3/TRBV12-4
CASSFHRGSDTGELFF
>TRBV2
CASKVQGRQETQYF
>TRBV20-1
CSASRDREGELFF
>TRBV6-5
CASSYEGSSYNSPLHF
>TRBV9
CASSVVAGVETQYF
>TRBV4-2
CASSQDGVNTGELFF
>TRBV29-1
CSVLGGTEAFF
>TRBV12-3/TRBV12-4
CASSPWQDNTGELFF
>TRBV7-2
CASSLEGLAPSGQFF
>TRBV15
CATSSGQNYGYTF
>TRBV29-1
CSVVDSSSGNTIYF
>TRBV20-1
CSARLADYTDTQYF
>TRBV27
CASSPTGGSPLHF
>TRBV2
CASSDLWTSSEEQYF
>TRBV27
CASTPLRGNNEQFF
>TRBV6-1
CASSVLGTETYEQYF
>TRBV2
CASSEIVYTGGYTF
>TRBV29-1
CSVPRGATGELFF
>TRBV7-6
CASSLAFGEQFF
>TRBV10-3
CATGDSRRNTEAFF
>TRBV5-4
CASSLARTGTFDEQFF
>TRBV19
CASSGTGQMYEQYF
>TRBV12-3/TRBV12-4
CASSQTWRQGDTQYF
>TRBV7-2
CASSSQRGVYETQYF
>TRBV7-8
CASSLQGAQFSDTQYF